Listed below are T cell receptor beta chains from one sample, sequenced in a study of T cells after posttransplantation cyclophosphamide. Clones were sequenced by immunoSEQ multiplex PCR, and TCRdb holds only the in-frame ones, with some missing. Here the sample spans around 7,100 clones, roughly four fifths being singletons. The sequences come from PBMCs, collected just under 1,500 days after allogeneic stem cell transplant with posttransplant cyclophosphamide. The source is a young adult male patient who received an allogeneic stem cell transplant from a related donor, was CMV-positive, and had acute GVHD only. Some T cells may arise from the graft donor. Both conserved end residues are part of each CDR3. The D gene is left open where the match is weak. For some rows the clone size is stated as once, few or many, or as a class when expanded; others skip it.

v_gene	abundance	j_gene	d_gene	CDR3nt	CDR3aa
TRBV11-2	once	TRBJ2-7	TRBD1	TGTGCCAGCAGCTCGGGACAGGGCGGAGAGCAGTACTTC	CASSSGQGGEQYF
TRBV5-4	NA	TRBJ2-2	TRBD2	TGTGCCAGCAGCTTGGGGGCGGGGGCCGGGGAGCTGTTTTTT	CASSLGAGAGELFF
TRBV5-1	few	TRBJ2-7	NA	TGCGCCAGCAGCTTGGCGACAGCCTCCTACGAGCAGTACTTC	CASSLATASYEQYF
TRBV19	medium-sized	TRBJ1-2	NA	TGTGCCAGCCGGGACTCTTTAGCTAACTATGGCTACACCTTC	CASRDSLANYGYTF
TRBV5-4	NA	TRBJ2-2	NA	TGTGCCAGCAGATGGGCCTTGGACACCGGGGAGCTGTTTTTT	CASRWALDTGELFF
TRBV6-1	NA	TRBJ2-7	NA	TGTGCCAGCAGTGGTGGCCAACTAATCTACGAGCAGTACTTC	CASSGGQLIYEQYF
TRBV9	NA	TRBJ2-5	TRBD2	TGTGCCAGCAGCGAACTAGCGGGGGGGGTTGAGACCCAGTACTTC	CASSELAGGVETQYF
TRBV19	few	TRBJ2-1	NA	TGTGCCAGTGCGGGGGCCTCCTACAATGAGCAGTTCTTC	CASAGASYNEQFF
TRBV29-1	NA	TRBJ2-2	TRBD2	TGCAGCGCTACGGGACTAGCGAGCACCGGGGAGCTGTTTTTT	CSATGLASTGELFF
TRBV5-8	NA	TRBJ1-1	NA	TGTGCCAGCAGCTTGGCCGGGTGGAAAGCTTTCTTT	CASSLAGWKAFF
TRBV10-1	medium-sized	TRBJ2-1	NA	TGCGCCACCCAGGCGGGGCAAGACTACAATGAGCAGTTCTTC	CATQAGQDYNEQFF
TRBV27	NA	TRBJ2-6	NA	TGTGCCAGCAGCCTTGGTAGTGCCGACTCTGGGGCCAACGTCCTGACTTTC	CASSLGSADSGANVLTF
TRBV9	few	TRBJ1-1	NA	TGTGCCAGCAGCGCCATCAGGGGGAACACTGAAGCTTTCTTT	CASSAIRGNTEAFF
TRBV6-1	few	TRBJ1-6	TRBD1	TGTGCCAGCAGTGATTTCCTGGGACAGAATTCACCCCTCCACTTT	CASSDFLGQNSPLHF
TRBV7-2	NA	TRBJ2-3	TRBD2	TGTGCCAGCAGCTGGAAGCGGGGGGAATCAGATACGCAGTATTTT	CASSWKRGESDTQYF
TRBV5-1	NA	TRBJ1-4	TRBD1	TGCGCCAGCAGCTTGATGGGACAGACAACTAATGAAAAACTGTTTTTT	CASSLMGQTTNEKLFF
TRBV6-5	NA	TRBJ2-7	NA	TGTGCCAGCAGTTACACTGCCTCCTACGAGCAGTACTTC	CASSYTASYEQYF
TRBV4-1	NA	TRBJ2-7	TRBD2	TGCGCCAGCAGCCGCGCTAGCGGGGAAACCTACGAGCAGTACTTC	CASSRASGETYEQYF
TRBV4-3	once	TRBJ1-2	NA	TGCGCCAGCAGCCAAGAGACACGAAGTATACTTAATGGCTACACCTTC	CASSQETRSILNGYTF
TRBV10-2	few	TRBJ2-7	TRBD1	TGCGCCAGCAGGACAGGGGGGTCGCGTTACGAGCAGTACTTC	CASRTGGSRYEQYF
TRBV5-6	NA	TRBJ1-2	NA	TGTGCCAGCAGACGTTTGGAGACCAGTAACTATGGCTACACCTTC	CASRRLETSNYGYTF
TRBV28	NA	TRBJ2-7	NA	TGTGCCAGCAGTCAAAGTTCGTCTAACTACGAGCAGTACTTC	CASSQSSSNYEQYF
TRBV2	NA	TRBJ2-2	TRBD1	TGTGCCAGCAGCCAGGACAGGGGGGGCACCGGGGAGCTGTTTTTT	CASSQDRGGTGELFF
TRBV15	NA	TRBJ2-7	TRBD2	TGTGCCACCAGCAGGGGGACTAGCGGGGGGGAGCAGTACTTC	CATSRGTSGGEQYF
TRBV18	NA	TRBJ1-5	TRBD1	TGTGCCAGCTCACGGGACAGAGATCAGCCCCAGCATTTT	CASSRDRDQPQHF
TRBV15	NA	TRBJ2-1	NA	TGTGCCACCAGCAGAGTCCCTGGGCCCCGCTACAATGAGCAGTTCTTC	CATSRVPGPRYNEQFF
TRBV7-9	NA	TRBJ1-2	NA	TGTGCCAGCAGCTTATCCCCCAGAGGCCACCAGGGGACTGGCTACACCTTC	CASSLSPRGHQGTGYTF
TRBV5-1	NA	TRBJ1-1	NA	TGCGCCAGCCGGTGGGAGTCGAACACTGAAGCTTTCTTT	CASRWESNTEAFF
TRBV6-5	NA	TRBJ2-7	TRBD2	TGTGCCAGCAGTTCCACTGGGACTAGAGTTATGTACGAGCAGTACTTC	CASSSTGTRVMYEQYF
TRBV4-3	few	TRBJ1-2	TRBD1	TGCGCCAGCGGTATTTACGGACAGGGCGATGGCTACACCTTC	CASGIYGQGDGYTF
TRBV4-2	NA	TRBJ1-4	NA	TGTGCCAGCAGCCAAGACAGGCTGGCAACTAATGAAAAACTGTTTTTT	CASSQDRLATNEKLFF
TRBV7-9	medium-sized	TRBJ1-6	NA	TGTGCCAGCAGCTTAGCGAACAGGAATTCACCCCTCCACTTT	CASSLANRNSPLHF
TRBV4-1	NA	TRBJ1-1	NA	TGCGCCAGCAGCCCCCCCGGGACTGCGAACACTGAAGCTTTCTTT	CASSPPGTANTEAFF
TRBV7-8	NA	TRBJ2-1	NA	TGTGCCAGCAGCTCCTCCCCGTGGCCCGGGAAAAATGAGCAGTTCTTC	CASSSSPWPGKNEQFF
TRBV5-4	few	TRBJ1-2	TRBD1	TGTGCCAGCAGCGGCCAGGGGGCTTATGGCTACACCTTC	CASSGQGAYGYTF
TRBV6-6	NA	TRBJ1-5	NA	TGTGCCAGCAGATCCGGGGGTAGCAATCAGCCCCAGCATTTT	CASRSGGSNQPQHF
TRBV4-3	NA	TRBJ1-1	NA	TGCGCCAGCAGCCAAGATCTCGTCAGAGAAGCTTTCTTT	CASSQDLVREAFF
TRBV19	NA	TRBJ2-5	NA	TGTGCCAGTAGCCTGGGGACAGTCGGAGGGAACCAGTACTTC	CASSLGTVGGNQYF
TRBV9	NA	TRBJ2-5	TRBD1	TGTGCCAGCAGCGTAGGGACAGGGTGGGAGACCCAGTACTTC	CASSVGTGWETQYF
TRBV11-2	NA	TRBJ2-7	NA	TGTGCCAGCAGCTTCGACAGCTACGAGCAGTACTTC	CASSFDSYEQYF
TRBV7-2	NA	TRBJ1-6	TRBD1	TGTGCCAGCAGCTTAGGGGGACAGGGCTCGTGGACCCTCCACTTT	CASSLGGQGSWTLHF
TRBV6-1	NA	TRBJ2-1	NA	TGTGCCAGCAGTGAAGCGGTAATCATCCGGGGTGTTCTGGATGAGCAGTTCTTC	CASSEAVIIRGVLDEQFF
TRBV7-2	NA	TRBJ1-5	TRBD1	TGTGCCAGCAGCTTAATTGTGGGACAGGGCGACCAGCCCCAGCATTTT	CASSLIVGQGDQPQHF
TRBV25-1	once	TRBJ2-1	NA	TGTGCCAGCAGGAGTCTAGATAATGAGCAGTTCTTC	CASRSLDNEQFF
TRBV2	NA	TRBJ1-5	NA	TGTGCCAGGGGCATAGGCAATCAGCCCCAGCATTTT	CARGIGNQPQHF
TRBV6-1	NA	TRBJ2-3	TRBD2	TGTGCCACCAAACTCACGGGGGGGGAACAAGATACGCAGTATTTT	CATKLTGGEQDTQYF
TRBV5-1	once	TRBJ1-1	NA	TGCGCCAGCAGTTTATCTTCCTGGAACACTGAAGCTTTCTTT	CASSLSSWNTEAFF